These T cell receptor beta chains were read from a single sample in a study of blood T cell repertoires in COVID-19. This table comes from immunoSEQ multiplex PCR, and its TCRdb copy is limited to in-frame clones, with some not included. The sample shows roughly 190,000 clones, about 86% of them seen only once. Input material: peripheral blood. The receptors derive from a human donor with acute or convalescent COVID-19. The donor label of this sample is uncertain. Each CDR3 is given without its conserved first and last residue.

>TRBJ2-7|TRBV19
ASSIRDRGSYEQY
>TRBJ1-5|TRBV7-9
ASSPGGFSNQPQH
>TRBJ2-4|TRBV7-2
ASSFTGGLAKNIQY
>TRBJ2-3|TRBV12-3/TRBV12-4
ASRDRGEEY
>TRBJ1-2|TRBV19
ASSIDTGPSNYGYT
>TRBJ2-7|TRBV12-3/TRBV12-4
ASRGTATYEQY
>TRBJ1-6|TRBV13
ASSFGEGGSPLH
>TRBJ2-3|TRBV6-5
ASRGRDGRTDTQY
>TRBJ2-7|TRBV30
AWSVDRGYGEQY
>TRBJ1-2|TRBV30
AWRGDGDYGYT
>TRBJ2-2|TRBV7-3
ASRNWGRVNTGELF
>TRBJ2-1|TRBV9
ASSGSGGILNEQF